The clone carrying this T cell receptor (beta chain) was seen at least ten times. The antigen is unknown. Germline lookup yields CDR1 SQVTM and CDR2 ANQGSEA. This CDR3 comprises 13 residues. In every case, the donor was a healthy Caucasian. The data stem from a study of identical twins. Broader study findings: Analyses of zero insertions could, in part, be confounded by invariant MAIT and iNKT cells. The degree of excess twin sharing was weaker in beta out-of-frame sequences.

TCRdb fed the 5' RACE reads into MiXCR, producing one record per CDR3 protein. There are 240,000 or so distinct CDR3 sequences in the sample; about 13% occur only once, and under 4.5% lies in the top ten. These same data were also listed under a study on yellow fever vaccine responses in identical twins. As reported in that work: Twins' vaccine T cell response reportedly seemed partly convergent, partly personalized.

The sample taken for sequencing was memory (CD45RO+) T cells sorted from blood. The TCR was taken from a woman between 18 and 29 years old in good health. The J gene is TRBJ2-3, the V gene TRBV29-1; TRBD2 matches 10 bases. The CDR3 DNA reads as TGCAGTCTGTCTAGCGGGAGTATGGATACGCAGTATTTT. Translation gives CSLSSGSMDTQYF.